One and the same sample provided the 9 T cell receptor beta chains below, sequenced in a study of metastatic and nonmetastatic thyroid tumors. All patients were untreated before thyroid surgery. MiXCR was used by TCRdb to re-call the PCR reads. This sample has 15,000 or so clones, with approximately 20% found just once. The sequenced material came from tumor tissue. Receptors were obtained from a female donor with papillary thyroid cancer or a benign thyroid nodule (not recorded which). Some clones in this sample may be carry-over from other donors' samples.

V is TRBV6-1 and J is TRBJ2-7, with D possibly matching TRBD1 (6 bases). The CDR3 has 15 amino acids. Trimming removed 5 bases at V and 0 bases at J, with 14 bases between. Per the germline V gene, CDR1 is MNHNS and CDR2 is SASEGT. The CDR3 here is CASSTGIEVSYEQYF. In DNA form, the CDR3 reads TGTGCCAGCAGTACAGGGATAGAAGTCTCCTACGAGCAGTACTTC.

With regard to this clone: One end of the junction fails to match germline, which may point to a read error. The V and J genes are TRBV12-3 or TRBV12-4 and TRBJ2-7, with D perhaps TRBD1 (5 bases). The CDR3 is made up of 14 amino acids. The CDR3 nucleotides are TGTCCCAGCATCTCCGACAGTACCTCCTACGAGCAGTACTTC. Protein: CPSISDSTSYEQYF.

As for this clone: The missing conserved phenylalanine or tryptophan at the end of this CDR3 makes a read error likely. The gene calls are TRBV11-1 and TRBJ2-1; tentatively, D is TRBD2 (5 bases). Germline CDR1 SGHAT, CDR2 FQDESV (reference sequence). Trimming took off 5 bases at V and 4 bases at J, with 18 bases between the two ends. CDR3 length: 16 residues. CDR3: CASSASWRLSYNEQFL. The CDR3 DNA sequence: TGTGCCAGCAGCGCTAGCTGGAGGCTTTCGTACAATGAGCAGTTCCTC.

This clone came up many times. Its ends do not fully match the called genes, so a read error is possible. The chain joins TRBV5-1 to TRBJ2-1; 7 positions match TRBD2. The CDR3 length is 14 residues. Germline loops: CDR1 SGHRS, CDR2 YFSETQ. This chain's CDR3 is CPSSLGGVDNEQFF. CDR3 DNA: TGCCCCAGCAGCTTGGGGGGGGTAGACAATGAGCAGTTCTTC. The variable domain in full, with the rest retrieved from reference TRBV5-1 and TRBJ2-1, is KAGVTQTPRYLIKTRGQQVTLSCSPISGHRSVSWYQQTPGQGLQFLFEYFSETQRNKGNFPGRFSGRQFSNSRSEMNVSTLELGDSALYLCPSSLGGVDNEQFFGPGTRLTVL.

There are many counts of this clone. This chain uses TRBV4-3 with TRBJ2-1, with 11 bases that match TRBD2. Germline V gives CDR1 LGHNA, CDR2 YSLEER. This CDR3 contains 19 residues. V gave up 3 bases and J gave up 5 bases; unmatched junction bases: 15. CDR3 sequence: CASSHPRGRTSGRHNEQFF. The CDR3 nucleotides are TGCGCCAGCAGCCACCCAAGGGGACGGACTAGCGGGCGTCACAATGAGCAGTTCTTC.

In this sample, this clone turned up a few times. CDR3 sequence: CASWTIVADTQYF. In DNA, the CDR3 is TGTGCCAGCTGGACCATAGTTGCAGATACGCAGTATTTT. The gene calls are TRBV28 and TRBJ2-3, with D unclear. The length of the CDR3 is 13 residues. Germline loops: CDR1 MDHEN, CDR2 SYDVKM. The germline V and J ends were trimmed by 8 bases and 4 bases, with 13 bases remaining between them.

The J gene is TRBJ1-6, the V gene TRBV27; the match to TRBD1 covers 7 bases. Losses at the gene ends were 3 bases for V and 8 bases for J; bases not matched to a gene: 1. The CDR3 covers 13 residues. Germline CDR1 reads MNHEY; CDR2 reads SMNVEV (reference sequence). CDR3 DNA sequence: TGTGCCAGCAGTTTCGGGACAGATTCACCCCTCCACTTT. Amino acids: CASSFGTDSPLHF.

In its sample, this clone was seen many times. V gene TRBV20-1 combines with J gene TRBJ1-1; D is unresolved. Germline CDR1 and CDR2: DFQATT and SNEGSKA (reference sequence). The CDR3 contains 14 residues. Trimming removed 3 bases at V and 1 base at J, with 12 bases between. CDR3 residues: CSARDGESNTEAFF. CDR3 bases: TGCAGTGCTAGGGACGGGGAATCGAACACTGAAGCTTTCTTT.

This clone was recorded at least ten times. DNA for the CDR3: TGTGCCAGCAGCTATCGCAGGGGGGGGAACACTGAAGCTTTCTTT. This translates into CASSYRRGGNTEAFF. This chain connects TRBV11-2 to TRBJ1-1, with 7 bases fitting TRBD1. Per germline, CDR1 SGHAT and CDR2 FQNNGV. CDR3 length: 15 amino acids. After removal of 4 bases from V and 1 base from J, the junction contained 6 bases not matched to a gene.